This entry describes one T cell receptor (beta chain). Its antigen is unknown. A read error may account for a junction end that differs from germline. The data belong to a study of post-analysis software for immune sequencing data. The CDR3 spans 15 residues. Germline V gene data show CDR1 as SGHRS and CDR2 as YFSETQ. Study-wide findings and caveats: Patients had higher frequencies than controls of four to six TRBV segments, including TRBV5-6, TRBV5-1 and TRBV20-1. When compared against controls, multiple sclerosis patients showed significantly lower normalized Chao1 diversity.

TCR beta cDNA libraries had unique molecular identifiers. T cells numbering 1 to 10 million yielded cDNA molecules that totaled around 500,000. One entry per CDR3 protein results from TCRdb running MiXCR on the PCR reads. The data contain 820,000 or so distinct CDR3 sequences, approximately 57% of them singletons. The gene calls are TRBV5-1 and TRBJ2-7, with D tentatively TRBD2 (6 bases). The TCR was taken from a girl between 10 and 17 years old with multiple sclerosis. The source material was blood. CDR3 region: CASGLAGQPLEEQYF. DNA for the CDR3: TGCGCCAGCGGCTTGGCGGGGCAGCCCCTGGAGGAGCAGTACTTC.